Presented here are 28 T cell receptor beta chains from one specimen sequenced in a study of early stage breast cancer tumors. TCRdb's table, derived via immunoSEQ multiplex PCR, lists solely in-frame clones and lacks some. The sample has around 28,000 clones; 50% to 75% are singletons. The sample taken for sequencing was breast tumor tissue. These receptor sequences come from a person aged 45 to 59 with breast cancer.

The rearrangement joins TRBV14 to TRBJ2-1; D is possibly TRBD2 (5 bases). Germline lookup yields CDR1 SGHDN and CDR2 FVKESK. The CDR3 contains 17 residues. V lost 2 bases and J 7 bases, leaving 21 bases between the germline ends. CDR3 nucleotide sequence: TGTGCCAGCAGCCAACCCCCCCTGGTGGGAGAGGATAATGAGCAGTTCTTC. Amino acid sequence: CASSQPPLVGEDNEQFF.

The chain recombines TRBV5-1 with TRBJ1-2; D is possibly TRBD1 (6 bases). The ends were cut back, 3 bases at V and 4 bases at J, with 19 bases in the middle. The CDR3 covers 16 residues. Germline V gives CDR1 SGHRS, CDR2 YFSETQ. Here the CDR3 DNA reads TGCGCCAGCAGCTCTATTGATTACGGGACAACCTATGGCTACACCTTC. Its translation: CASSSIDYGTTYGYTF.

The V and J genes are TRBV5-1 and TRBJ2-3; no reliable D call. CDR1 is SGHRS and CDR2 is YFSETQ in the germline V gene. Trimming shortened V by 2 bases and J by 6 bases, and 13 bases separated the two germline ends. This CDR3 has 14 amino acids. The CDR3 region has the DNA TGCGCCAGCAGCTTCAACAGAGACACTGATACGCAGTATTTT. Encoded protein: CASSFNRDTDTQYF.

The chain is built from TRBV30 and TRBJ2-5; 13 bases fit TRBD2. This CDR3 has 14 amino acids. J lost 5 bases, V lost 3 bases, and 3 bases had no gene match. Germline V gene sequence: CDR1 GTSNPN, CDR2 SVGIG (reference sequence). CDR3 nucleotides: TGTGCCTGGAGACTAGCGGGAGGGCCGGAGACCCAGTACTTC. This sequence encodes CAWRLAGGPETQYF.

A few counts support this clone. The rearrangement joins TRBV7-2 to TRBJ2-1; D gene unclear. The germline CDR1 and CDR2 sequences are SGHTA and FQGNSA. This CDR3 is built from 16 residues. The germline V and J ends were trimmed by 5 bases and 4 bases, with 18 bases remaining between them. The CDR3 DNA follows: TGTGCCAGCAGCGTCCCCAAGACGAGAGCTTACAATGAGCAGTTCTTC. Amino acids: CASSVPKTRAYNEQFF.

This clone was seen just once. This chain joins TRBV5-8 and TRBJ1-1; TRBD1 agrees at 7 bases. Germline assignment: CDR1 SGHTS and CDR2 YDEGEE. This CDR3 region has 15 residues. With V trimmed by 0 bases and J by 4 bases, 6 bases remained unmatched. The CDR3 reads CASSLAVTGTTEAFF. In nucleotides, the CDR3 is TGTGCCAGCAGCTTGGCGGTGACAGGGACCACTGAAGCTTTCTTT.

The chain recombines TRBV28 with TRBJ1-5, with TRBD1 as a possible D gene (5 bases). With 8 bases removed from V and 0 bases from J, the gap between germline ends came to 17 bases. The germline CDR1 and CDR2 sequences are MDHEN and SYDVKM. This CDR3 is built from 16 residues. In DNA, the CDR3 is TGTGCCAGCTCCTCCCCAGGGATGTATAGCAATCAGCCCCAGCATTTT. Its translation is CASSSPGMYSNQPQHF. Together with reference TRBV28 and TRBJ1-5, the CDR3 gives the full variable domain: DVKVTQSSRYLVKRTGEKVFLECVQDMDHENMFWYRQDPGLGLRLIYFSYDVKMKEKGDIPEGYSVSREKKERFSLILESASTNQTSMYLCASSSPGMYSNQPQHFGDGTRLSIL.

The chain couples TRBV5-6 to TRBJ1-2, with TRBD1 matching over 8 bases. The CDR3 has 16 residues. The V and J ends lost 5 bases and 7 bases, in that order; junction bases with no gene match: 16. Germline CDR1 SGHDT, CDR2 YYEEEE. CDR3 loop: CASRTRTSAGGRGYTF. Written as DNA, the CDR3 is TGTGCCAGCAGAACGCGGACCTCGGCAGGGGGCCGTGGCTACACCTTC.

V gene TRBV7-9 combines with J gene TRBJ1-2; 8 bases are a match to TRBD1. With 6 bases clipped from V and 7 bases from J, the junction kept 7 bases outside the gene matches. Germline loops: CDR1 SEHNR, CDR2 FQNEAQ (reference sequence). This CDR3 region has 13 residues. CDR3 amino acids: CASREDREIGYTF. The CDR3 DNA sequence: TGTGCCAGCAGAGAGGACAGGGAGATTGGCTACACCTTC.

The chain carries TRBV20-1 and TRBJ2-7; the D is unclear. CDR1 and CDR2 (germline): DFQATT, SNEGSKA (reference sequence). This CDR3 spans 11 amino acids. The V and J ends lost 0 bases and 6 bases respectively, with 6 bases between them. This CDR3 is CSARDPPEQYF. The CDR3 DNA sequence: TGCAGTGCTAGAGATCCCCCCGAGCAGTACTTC.

CDR3 DNA sequence: TGTGCCAGCGGCCGGGGCGGGAGGGGGGATGAGCAGTTCTTC. Its translation is CASGRGGRGDEQFF. V usage is TRBV6-5 and J usage is TRBJ2-1, with 9 bases matching TRBD2. CDR1 and CDR2 from the germline V gene are MNHEY and SVGAGI. J was trimmed by 8 bases and V by 8 bases; bases with no gene match: 10. The CDR3 sequence is 14 residues long.

The chain links TRBV7-9 to TRBJ2-7, with TRBD1 matching 7 bases. The germline V gene has CDR1 SEHNR and CDR2 FQNEAQ (reference sequence). The CDR3 totals 15 residues. With 5 bases clipped from V and 0 bases from J, the junction kept 7 bases outside the gene matches. CDR3 DNA sequence: TGTGCCAGCAGCGCCATGACAGGGAGCTCCTACGAGCAGTACTTC. It specifies CASSAMTGSSYEQYF.

This chain connects TRBV7-2 to TRBJ1-2; D ambiguous. The CDR3 consists of 15 residues. Deletions cut 2 bases from V and 4 bases from J, with 14 bases between. CDR1 is SGHTA, CDR2 FQGNSA, per germline. This CDR3 reads CASSLSPSGIYGYTF. The CDR3 coding sequence is TGTGCCAGCAGCTTAAGTCCCTCGGGGATCTATGGCTACACCTTC.

This clone is judged large. The chain carries TRBV7-9 and TRBJ1-2, with TRBD1 matching over 10 bases. The V gene end was trimmed by 0 bases and the J gene end by 6 bases; junction bases not matched to a gene: 1. CDR3 length: 14 residues. The germline gives CDR1 SEHNR, CDR2 FQNEAQ (reference sequence). The CDR3 region has the DNA TGTGCCAGCAGCTTAGCCGGGACAGGGGATGGCTACACCTTC. Protein: CASSLAGTGDGYTF.

In DNA form, the CDR3 reads TGTGCCAGCACACCGGGACTAGCGGGGGTCTACTCCTACAATGAGCAGTTCTTC. It codes for CASTPGLAGVYSYNEQFF. V is TRBV27 and J is TRBJ2-1, with 14 bases identical to TRBD2. Germline lookup yields CDR1 MNHEY and CDR2 SMNVEV (reference sequence). The CDR3 runs 18 residues. V was pared by 7 bases and J by 0 bases, with 8 bases of the junction left unmatched.

The chain couples TRBV6-4 to TRBJ2-2; TRBD2 might be the D (5 bases). Germline CDR1 MRHNA, CDR2 SNTAGT. This CDR3 is 14 amino acids long. The CDR3 is CAERAVGNTGELFF. The CDR3 bases are TGTGCTGAGAGGGCTGTCGGGAACACCGGGGAGCTGTTTTTT.

The CDR3 spells CASGHSGRENEQFF. The CDR3, as DNA: TGTGCCAGCGGCCATAGCGGGAGGGAGAATGAGCAGTTCTTC. V and J are TRBV27 and TRBJ2-1, with 11 bases fitting TRBD2. V lost 8 bases and J lost 7; bases outside the gene matches: 7. The CDR3 has 14 residues. The germline gives CDR1 MNHEY, CDR2 SMNVEV (reference sequence).

This clone has more than one count but fewer than ten. The chain couples TRBV7-9 to TRBJ2-2; D perhaps matches TRBD2 (5 bases). The germline CDR1 and CDR2 sequences are SEHNR and FQNEAQ (reference sequence). CDR3 length equals 15 residues. The germline V and J ends were trimmed by 7 bases and 4 bases, with 16 bases remaining between them. Here the CDR3 DNA reads TGTGCCAGCAAGGAGGTGCACGGACCCACCGGGGAGCTGTTTTTT. Encoded protein: CASKEVHGPTGELFF.

CDR3 residues: CASSLGLADTSTDTQYF. In DNA form, the CDR3 reads TGTGCCAGCAGCTTGGGTCTAGCGGACACAAGCACAGATACGCAGTATTTT. The V gene is TRBV11-3, the J gene TRBJ2-3; 7 nucleotides agree with TRBD2. Losses at the gene ends were 3 bases for V and 0 bases for J; bases not matched to a gene: 9. This CDR3 spans 17 amino acids. The germline CDR1 and CDR2 sequences are SGHNT and YENEEA.

The CDR3 DNA reads as TGTGCCAGCAGTGAAGCGGGTGGGAGGTATGGCTACACCTTC. This gives the protein CASSEAGGRYGYTF. The chain employs TRBV2 and TRBJ1-2, with no clear D. The CDR3 loop spans 14 amino acids. Germline V CDR1 and CDR2: SNHLY, FYNNEI. Trimming removed 0 bases at V and 5 bases at J, with 10 bases between.

V is TRBV6-5 and J is TRBJ2-2; D may be TRBD1 (6 bases). Per the germline V gene, CDR1 is MNHEY and CDR2 is SVGAGI. Deletions cut 2 bases from V and 4 bases from J, with 11 bases between. The CDR3 length is 15 residues. The CDR3 DNA follows: TGTGCCAGCAGTTACAGGGGGACCTTCACCGGGGAGCTGTTTTTT. Translating it yields CASSYRGTFTGELFF.

This chain connects TRBV5-6 to TRBJ2-7; 10 bases map to TRBD1. V gave up 4 bases and J gave up 3 bases; unmatched junction bases: 4. The CDR3 is made up of 14 amino acids. Germline values: CDR1 SGHDT, CDR2 YYEEEE. The CDR3 DNA sequence: TGTGCCAGCAGCCGACAGGGGGCGGGCTACGAGCAGTACTTC. Amino acids: CASSRQGAGYEQYF.

This clone was detected only a few times. The gene calls are TRBV19 and TRBJ1-5; unclear D gene. V was cut by 2 bases and J by 0 bases, with 8 bases left in between. The CDR3 sequence is 15 residues long. CDR1 LNHDA and CDR2 SQIVND come from the germline V gene (reference sequence). The CDR3 DNA sequence: TGTGCCAGTAGTATAACACCTGATAGCAATCAGCCCCAGCATTTT. This translates into CASSITPDSNQPQHF.

The chain couples TRBV5-4 to TRBJ1-4; 7 bases match TRBD1. The CDR3 covers 16 residues. Germline V gene data show CDR1 as SGHNT and CDR2 as YYREEE (reference sequence). Unmatched junction bases numbered 10, after V lost 4 bases and J lost 4 bases. The CDR3 reads CASSLPGDSYNEKLFF. The CDR3 coding sequence is TGTGCCAGCAGCCTGCCTGGGGACAGCTATAATGAAAAACTGTTTTTT. The whole variable domain, remainder taken from reference TRBV5-4 and TRBJ1-4, is ETGVTQSPTHLIKTRGQQVTLRCSSQSGHNTVSWYQQALGQGPQFIFQYYREEENGRGNFPPRFSGLQFPNYSSELNVNALELDDSALYLCASSLPGDSYNEKLFFGSGTQLSVL.

The genes are TRBV7-2 and TRBJ2-2; D ambiguous. CDR3 length equals 16 residues. CDR1 and CDR2 (germline): SGHTA, FQGNSA. Trimming took off 1 base at V and 3 bases at J, with 12 bases between the two ends. This CDR3 reads CASSLGVPTYTGELFF. CDR3 nucleotides: TGTGCCAGCAGCTTAGGGGTACCGACTTACACCGGGGAGCTGTTTTTT. The full variable domain, completed using reference TRBV7-2 and TRBJ2-2, is GAGVSQSPSNKVTEKGKDVELRCDPISGHTALYWYRQSLGQGLEFLIYFQGNSAPDKSGLPSDRFSAERTGGSVSTLTIQRTQQEDSAVYLCASSLGVPTYTGELFFGEGSRLTVL.

This clone appeared a few times. The chain combines TRBV9 with TRBJ2-1; tentatively, D is TRBD1 or TRBD2 (5 bases each). The CDR3 totals 15 residues. Trimming removed 4 bases at V and 6 bases at J, with 17 bases between. Germline CDR1 reads SGDLS; CDR2 reads YYNGEE. The CDR3 nucleotides are TGTGCCAGCAGCAACCGGGACCAAGTCAGCAATGAGCAGTTCTTC. Translated, it gives CASSNRDQVSNEQFF.

The chain uses TRBV18 and TRBJ2-7; D is perhaps TRBD1 (5 bases). CDR1 and CDR2 (germline): KGHSH, LQKENI. The CDR3 length is 13 residues. Deletions cut 3 bases from V and 5 bases from J, with 11 bases between. The CDR3 sequence: CASSPTQGDEQYF. CDR3 sequence (DNA): TGTGCCAGCTCACCTACTCAGGGTGACGAGCAGTACTTC.

A single count supports this clone. The chain is built from TRBV11-1 and TRBJ2-5; 12 nucleotides line up with TRBD1. CDR3 length: 15 amino acids. Trimming cost V 3 bases and J 5 bases; bases outside gene matches: 4. Germline-derived CDR1 and CDR2 are SGHAT and FQDESV (reference sequence). CDR3 protein: CASSFGDRGQETQYF. DNA for the CDR3: TGTGCCAGCAGCTTTGGGGACAGGGGGCAGGAGACCCAGTACTTC.